This TCR beta chain was recorded in a study of T-cell memory formation after mild COVID-19. The overall study: TCR clusters were largely donor specific. Study findings and constraints: Several responding clones turned up in pre-infection memory, indicating that cross-reactive memory may have taken part. Nothing confirmed that second-wave clones peaking on day 37 were specific for SARS-CoV-2.

Germline V gene sequence: CDR1 SGHRS, CDR2 YFSETQ. The CDR3 contains 15 residues. Germline trimming cut 4 bases from V and 5 bases from J; bases unmatched to any gene: 6. The authors produced TCR alpha and TCR beta cDNA libraries with sample barcodes and UMIs by 5'RACE using constant-segment primers. TCRdb recomputed calls from the 5' RACE reads with MiXCR, one row per CDR3 protein. Among about 500,000 distinct CDR3 sequences listed, 20% were seen once. This clonotype was seen a handful of times. What it binds is not known. Sequenced input: PBMCs or a T cell subset sorted from them (not recorded which). The origin of this receptor is an adult woman who had mild COVID-19 (a few samples of this study predate the infection). Cell type and time point are not known. The J gene is TRBJ2-1, the V gene TRBV5-1; 10 nucleotides agree with TRBD2. CDR3 DNA sequence: TGCGCCAGCAGCGACGGCACTAGCGGGAACAATGAGCAGTTCTTC. This translates into CASSDGTSGNNEQFF.